Listed below are T cell receptor beta chains from one sample, sequenced in a study of shared clonotypes between healthy human individuals. Data came from immunoSEQ multiplex PCR; TCRdb stores just in-frame clones and leaves some out. This sample has about 1.9 million clones, with just under 95% found just once. Specimen: naive CD8+ T cells from PBMCs. The receptors stem from a young man in good health. Some clones in this sample may be carry-over from other donors' samples. Both conserved end residues are part of each CDR3. A D gene is named only where the DNA matches it firmly. Not every row has a clone size; where given, it reads once, few, many or a size class.

D	V	J	size	CDR3	DNA
NA	TRBV29-1	TRBJ2-7	NA	CSVFREGSYEQYF	TGCAGCGTTTTTCGAGAAGGGTCCTACGAGCAGTACTTC
NA	TRBV4-3	TRBJ2-1	NA	CASSQDWGSSYNEQFF	TGCGCCAGCAGCCAAGATTGGGGTAGCTCCTACAATGAGCAGTTCTTC
TRBD2	TRBV6-1	TRBJ2-1	once	CASSERLAEYNEQFF	TGTGCCAGCAGTGAAAGACTAGCGGAATACAATGAGCAGTTCTTC
NA	TRBV19	TRBJ1-5	once	CASSPSGQLPQHF	TGTGCCAGTAGTCCATCGGGACAACTGCCCCAGCATTTT
NA	TRBV4-1	TRBJ1-3	NA	CASSQVPPGNTIYF	TGCGCCAGCAGCCAAGTTCCCCCAGGAAACACCATATATTTT
TRBD1	TRBV7-8	TRBJ2-7	NA	CASSLAATGVYEQYF	TGTGCCAGCAGCTTAGCGGCGACAGGGGTCTACGAGCAGTACTTC
TRBD2	TRBV4-1	TRBJ2-7	NA	CASSGPSGSSPGYEQYF	TGCGCCAGCAGCGGGCCTAGCGGGAGTTCCCCGGGCTACGAGCAGTACTTC
NA	TRBV19	TRBJ2-1	NA	CASTGDGRMRNEQFF	TGTGCCAGTACAGGGGACGGGAGAATGAGAAATGAGCAGTTCTTC
NA	TRBV7-2	TRBJ1-1	NA	CASSLLTGPTNTEAFF	TGTGCCAGCAGCTTATTAACAGGGCCCACGAACACTGAAGCTTTCTTT
NA	TRBV19	TRBJ1-2	NA	CASSTQGVNGYTF	TGTGCCAGTAGTACCCAGGGCGTCAATGGCTACACCTTC